This paragraph covers one T cell receptor beta chain sequence. The antigen is not known. Donors were healthy HIV-negative adults without recently reported acute infections or vaccinations. From CD4+ cells came CD45RA+ naive and CD45RA-negative memory subsets. This record belongs to a study of shared clonotypes between healthy human individuals. Study findings and constraints: Among the subsets, naive ones generally showed larger estimated richness than memory ones.

CDR1 and CDR2 (germline): SGHRS, YFSETQ. V shed 4 bases, J shed 0 bases, and the junction held 5 bases outside the gene matches. This CDR3 has 15 residues. Genomic DNA belonging to each subset was distributed in equal measure over several immunoSEQ plates. TCRdb keeps only in-frame clones here, not all; method: immunoSEQ multiplex PCR. Of over a million clones in the sample, about 96% were seen once. Sequencing was performed on naive CD4+ T cells sorted from blood. Sample subset: CD45RA+ positively selected. The TCR comes from a man aged 25 to 40 in good health. The chain recombines TRBV5-1 with TRBJ2-7, with 9 bases aligning to TRBD2. CDR3 region: CASSQPSGTSYEQYF. The CDR3 DNA is TGCGCCAGCAGCCAACCTAGCGGGACCTCCTACGAGCAGTACTTC.